This T cell receptor beta chain is drawn from a study of regulatory T cells. Amplification used 52 TRBV primers and 13 TRBJ primers. Profiled with immunoSEQ multiplex PCR; TCRdb holds only in-frame clones, not every one. The sample lists roughly 15,000 clones; 92% were seen once. Autoimmunity was present in every CD3G-deficient patient, worse in two. Patients aged 2 to 39 years had fewer naive T cells. Trimming stripped 0 bases from V and 7 bases from J, with 19 bases between. The CDR3 runs 16 residues. In germline, CDR1 is MNHEY, CDR2 SMNVEV (reference sequence). General study points: Control CD8+ cells showed a nonsignificant trend toward higher Shannon entropy than patient CD8+ cells. Regulatory T cells showed the strongest V-J pair restriction and V/J gene skewing among patient repertoires.

In this sample, this clone turned up once. Its target is unknown. Sequenced sample: CD8+ T cells sorted from blood. The clonotype originates from a person between 18 and 35 years old with CD3G deficiency. This chain joins TRBV27 and TRBJ2-7; tentatively, D is TRBD1 (6 bases). CDR3 amino acids: CASSLSQGFGMGEQYF. Here the CDR3 DNA reads TGTGCCAGCAGTTTATCTCAGGGGTTTGGGATGGGAGAGCAGTACTTC.